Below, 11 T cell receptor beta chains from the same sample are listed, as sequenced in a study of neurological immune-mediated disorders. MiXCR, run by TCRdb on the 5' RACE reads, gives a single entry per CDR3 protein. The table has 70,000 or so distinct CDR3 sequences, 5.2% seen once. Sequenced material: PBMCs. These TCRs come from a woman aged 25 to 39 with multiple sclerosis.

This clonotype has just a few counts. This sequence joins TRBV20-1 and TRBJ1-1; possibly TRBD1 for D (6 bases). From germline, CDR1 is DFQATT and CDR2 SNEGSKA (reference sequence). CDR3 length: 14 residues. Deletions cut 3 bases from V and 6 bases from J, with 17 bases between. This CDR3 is CSASEGTKGAEAFF. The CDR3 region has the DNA TGCAGTGCTAGTGAAGGGACCAAGGGGGCTGAAGCTTTCTTT.

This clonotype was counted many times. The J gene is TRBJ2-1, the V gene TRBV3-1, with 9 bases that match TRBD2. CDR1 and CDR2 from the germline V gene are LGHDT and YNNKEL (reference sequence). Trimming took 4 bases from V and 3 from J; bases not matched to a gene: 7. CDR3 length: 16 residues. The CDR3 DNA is TGTGCCAGCAGCCGGGGTAGCGGGGGAGGCTACAATGAGCAGTTCTTC. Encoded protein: CASSRGSGGGYNEQFF.

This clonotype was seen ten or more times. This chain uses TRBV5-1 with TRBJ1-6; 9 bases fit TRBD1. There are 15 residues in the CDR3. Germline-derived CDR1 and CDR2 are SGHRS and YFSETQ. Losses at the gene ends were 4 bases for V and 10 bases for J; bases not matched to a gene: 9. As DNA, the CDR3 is TGCGCCAGCAGCCAAACCCCGGACAGGGGATCACCCCTCCACTTT. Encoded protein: CASSQTPDRGSPLHF. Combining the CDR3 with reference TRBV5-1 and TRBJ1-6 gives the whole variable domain KAGVTQTPRYLIKTRGQQVTLSCSPISGHRSVSWYQQTPGQGLQFLFEYFSETQRNKGNFPGRFSGRQFSNSRSEMNVSTLELGDSALYLCASSQTPDRGSPLHFGNGTRLTVT.

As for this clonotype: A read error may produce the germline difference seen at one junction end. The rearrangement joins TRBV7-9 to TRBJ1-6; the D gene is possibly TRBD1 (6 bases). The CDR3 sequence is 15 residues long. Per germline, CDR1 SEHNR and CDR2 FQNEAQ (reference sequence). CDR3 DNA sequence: TGTGCCAGCAGCTTAGAACAGGGTTATAATTCACCCCTCAACTTT. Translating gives CASSLEQGYNSPLNF.

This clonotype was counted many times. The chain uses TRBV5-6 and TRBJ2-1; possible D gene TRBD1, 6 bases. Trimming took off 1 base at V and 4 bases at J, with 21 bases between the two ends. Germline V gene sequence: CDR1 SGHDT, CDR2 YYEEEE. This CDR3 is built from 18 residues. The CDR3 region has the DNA TGTGCCAGCAGCTTGATGTTAGACCGCCTGGGGACATACAATGAGCAGTTCTTC. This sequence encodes CASSLMLDRLGTYNEQFF.

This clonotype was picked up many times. The CDR3 here is CSARDPRDNTEAFF. As DNA, the CDR3 is TGCAGTGCTAGAGATCCCCGGGACAACACTGAAGCTTTCTTT. The chain employs TRBV20-1 and TRBJ1-1; TRBD1 might be the D (5 bases). CDR1 and CDR2 from the germline V gene are DFQATT and SNEGSKA (reference sequence). The CDR3 extends over 14 amino acids. Trimming took off 0 bases at V and 2 bases at J, with 10 bases between the two ends.

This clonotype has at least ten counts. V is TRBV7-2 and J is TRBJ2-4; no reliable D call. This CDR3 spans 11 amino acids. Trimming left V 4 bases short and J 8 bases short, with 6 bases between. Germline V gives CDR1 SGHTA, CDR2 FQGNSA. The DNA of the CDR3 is TGTGCCAGCAGCTCGAGAGACATTCAGTACTTC. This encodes CASSSRDIQYF.

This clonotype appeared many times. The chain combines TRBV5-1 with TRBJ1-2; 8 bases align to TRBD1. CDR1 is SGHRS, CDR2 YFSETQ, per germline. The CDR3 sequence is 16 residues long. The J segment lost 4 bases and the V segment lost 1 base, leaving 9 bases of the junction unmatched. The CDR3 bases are TGCGCCAGCAGCTTGAACGGACAGGGAGTAGGCTATGGCTACACCTTC. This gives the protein CASSLNGQGVGYGYTF.

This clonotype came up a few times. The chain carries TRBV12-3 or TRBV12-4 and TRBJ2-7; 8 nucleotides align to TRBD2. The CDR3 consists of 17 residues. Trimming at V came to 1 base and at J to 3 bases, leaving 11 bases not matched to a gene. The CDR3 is CASSLGGSGGLGYEQYF. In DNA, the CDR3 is TGTGCCAGCAGTTTAGGAGGGTCGGGAGGGTTGGGCTACGAGCAGTACTTC.

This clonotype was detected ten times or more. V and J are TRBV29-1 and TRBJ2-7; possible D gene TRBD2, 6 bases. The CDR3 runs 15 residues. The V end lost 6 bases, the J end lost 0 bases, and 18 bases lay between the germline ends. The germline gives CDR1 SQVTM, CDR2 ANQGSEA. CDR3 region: CSVTIVGGSSYEQYF. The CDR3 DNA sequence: TGCAGCGTGACCATTGTGGGGGGTAGCTCCTACGAGCAGTACTTC.

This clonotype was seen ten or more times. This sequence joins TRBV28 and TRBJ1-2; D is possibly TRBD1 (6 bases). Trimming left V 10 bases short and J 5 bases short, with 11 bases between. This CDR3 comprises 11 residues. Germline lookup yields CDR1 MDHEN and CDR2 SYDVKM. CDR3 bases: TGTGCCACCGAAACAGGGTATGGCTACACCTTC. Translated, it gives CATETGYGYTF.